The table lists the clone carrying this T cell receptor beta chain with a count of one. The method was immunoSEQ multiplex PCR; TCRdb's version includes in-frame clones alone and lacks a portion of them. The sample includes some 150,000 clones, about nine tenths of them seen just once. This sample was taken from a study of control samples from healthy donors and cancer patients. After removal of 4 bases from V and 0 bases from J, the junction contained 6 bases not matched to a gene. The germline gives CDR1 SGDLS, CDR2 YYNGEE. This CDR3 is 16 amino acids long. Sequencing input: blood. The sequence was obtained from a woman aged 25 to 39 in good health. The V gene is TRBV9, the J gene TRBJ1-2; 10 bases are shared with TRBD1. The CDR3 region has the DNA TGTGCCAGCAGCAGACAGGGGGCGAGGGCTAACTATGGCTACACCTTC. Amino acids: CASSRQGARANYGYTF.